Below are 25 T cell receptor beta chains sequenced from a single sample in a study of Tregs in tolerant kidney transplant recipients (dated by TCRdb to between 2018 and 2021). Receptor libraries were prepared by the immunoSEQ multiplex PCR assay. The clones in this table, taken by TCRdb from immuneACCESS, are in-frame only. Not every clone is retained; where verified, under half of the shortfall comes from an unresolved V gene, and the cause of the rest is unknown. The sample table shows 200,000 to 300,000 clones, and about four fifths are seen once. About 0.58% of the sample belongs to the ten largest clones. Sequenced: CD4+ T cells from blood. The receptors here all came from a human donor in good health.

The sample holds a few counts of this clone. CDR3 DNA sequence: TGTGCCAGCAGTTACGCGGGAGGGAATGGCTACACCTTC. This codes for CASSYAGGNGYTF. The chain employs TRBV6-5 and TRBJ1-2; D unresolved. CDR1 and CDR2 (germline): MNHEY, SVGAGI. The CDR3 contains 13 residues. V was clipped by 2 bases and J by 6 bases, with 10 bases between them.

Only one count was recorded for this clone. The genes are TRBV5-6 and TRBJ1-5; D ambiguous. Germline V gene lookup returns CDR1 SGHDT and CDR2 YYEEEE. With 0 bases removed from V and 0 bases from J, the gap between germline ends came to 13 bases. The CDR3 is 17 residues long. CDR3 sequence (DNA): TGTGCCAGCAGCTTGGGTAATAGGCTGATTAGCAATCAGCCCCAGCATTTT. It encodes CASSLGNRLISNQPQHF.

As DNA, the CDR3 is TGCGCCAGCAGCTTGAGCGGGGGGGCCGATACGCAGTATTTT. This codes for CASSLSGGADTQYF. This rearrangement joins TRBV5-1 to TRBJ2-3; 10 nucleotides agree with TRBD2. The germline V gene encodes CDR1 SGHRS and CDR2 YFSETQ. The V segment lost 1 base and the J segment 6 bases; nucleotides outside the gene matches: 2. The CDR3 length is 14 residues.

This clone was counted once. This sequence joins TRBV5-8 and TRBJ2-5, with a tentative D call TRBD2 (7 bases). The CDR3 loop spans 15 amino acids. Germline loops: CDR1 SGHTS, CDR2 YDEGEE. V was clipped by 4 bases and J by 5 bases, with 18 bases between them. CDR3 loop: CASSTSGGGFETQYF. The DNA of the CDR3 is TGTGCCAGCAGCACCTCGGGGGGCGGATTCGAGACCCAGTACTTC.

The rearrangement links TRBV11-2 to TRBJ2-7, with D possibly TRBD2 on 6 matching bases. Trimming removed 0 bases from V and 1 base from J, with 10 bases in between. The germline V gene has CDR1 SGHAT and CDR2 FQNNGV. This CDR3 contains 15 residues. CDR3 in amino acids: CASSLDLAVSYEQYF. CDR3 coding DNA: TGTGCCAGCAGCTTAGATTTAGCGGTGTCCTACGAGCAGTACTTC.

The V and J genes are TRBV5-1 and TRBJ2-3; D might be TRBD2 (6 bases). Germline CDR1 SGHRS, CDR2 YFSETQ. Deletions cut 5 bases from V and 5 bases from J, with 21 bases between. This CDR3 is 16 amino acids long. The CDR3 bases are TGCGCCAGCAGTCCTGGGTTTACGGGAGATGGAGATACGCAGTATTTT. As protein: CASSPGFTGDGDTQYF.

CDR3 loop: CASSYSLLSNTGELFF. The CDR3 DNA reads as TGTGCCAGCAGTTACTCCCTACTATCGAACACCGGGGAGCTGTTTTTT. The rearrangement links TRBV6-5 to TRBJ2-2, with D hard to call. Germline V gene lookup returns CDR1 MNHEY and CDR2 SVGAGI. The CDR3 extends over 16 amino acids. Deletions cut 0 bases from V and 0 bases from J, with 8 bases between.

Written as DNA, the CDR3 is TGTGCCAGCACCCCCAGGGCCCCCTATTACAATGAGCAGTTCTTC. Translating gives CASTPRAPYYNEQFF. The rearrangement links TRBV25-1 to TRBJ2-1; a possible D gene is TRBD1 (5 bases). The V gene's germline CDR1 is MGHDK and CDR2 SYGVNS. Trimming took 7 bases from V and 4 from J, leaving 17 bases between them. This CDR3 contains 15 residues.

V gene TRBV5-8 combines with J gene TRBJ2-3; TRBD1 matches at 7 bases. Trimming took 5 bases from V and 3 from J; bases not matched to a gene: 6. CDR3 length: 14 residues. CDR1 and CDR2 (germline): SGHTS, YDEGEE. The CDR3 here is CASSTGTETDTQYF. CDR3 in DNA: TGTGCCAGCAGTACCGGGACAGAAACAGATACGCAGTATTTT.

The genes are TRBV6-5 and TRBJ1-4; TRBD1 is a possible D gene (6 bases). Looked up from germline, CDR1 is MNHEY and CDR2 is SVGAGI. The CDR3 covers 15 residues. Trimming took 2 bases from V and 1 from J, leaving 8 bases between them. The CDR3 protein is CASSYLQGTNEKLFF. The CDR3 nucleotides are TGTGCCAGCAGTTACCTACAGGGAACTAATGAAAAACTGTTTTTT.

The chain has TRBV29-1 and TRBJ1-2; no clear D gene. With 6 bases removed from V and 8 bases from J, the gap between germline ends came to 10 bases. The CDR3 runs 10 residues. In germline, CDR1 is SQVTM, CDR2 ANQGSEA. The CDR3 loop reads CSVNTEGYTF. The DNA for the CDR3 is TGCAGCGTCAACACAGAAGGCTACACCTTC.

This clone was found once. The chain carries TRBV27 and TRBJ1-2; 7 bases agree with TRBD1. Germline V gives CDR1 MNHEY, CDR2 SMNVEV (reference sequence). The junction had 6 bases not matched to a gene; V was cut back by 5 bases and J by 3 bases. CDR3 length: 14 amino acids. As DNA, the CDR3 is TGTGCCAGCAGTATTTCAGGGGGGGACTATGGCTACACCTTC. This encodes CASSISGGDYGYTF.

The genes are TRBV15 and TRBJ2-7; D call uncertain. This CDR3 comprises 14 residues. V lost 0 bases and J 5 bases, leaving 11 bases between the germline ends. Germline loops: CDR1 LNHNV, CDR2 YYDKDF (reference sequence). CDR3 protein: CATSRDLLRDEQYF. The CDR3 bases are TGTGCCACCAGCAGAGATTTGTTACGGGACGAGCAGTACTTC.

This clone has a single count. V and J are TRBV2 and TRBJ1-4; D may be TRBD1 (6 bases). Trimming cost V 7 bases and J 7 bases, with 16 bases left between them. From germline, CDR1 is SNHLY and CDR2 FYNNEI. This CDR3 contains 14 residues. As DNA, the CDR3 is TGTGCCAGCACCCTGGGGGCGCCTAGTGAAAAACTGTTTTTT. It is translated as CASTLGAPSEKLFF. Filled out from reference TRBV2 and TRBJ1-4, the complete variable domain reads EPEVTQTPSHQVTQMGQEVILRCVPISNHLYFYWYRQILGQKVEFLVSFYNNEISEKSEIFDDQFSVERPDGSNFTLKIRSTKLEDSAMYFCASTLGAPSEKLFFGSGTQLSVL.

The chain links TRBV29-1 to TRBJ1-4; TRBD1 aligns across 7 bases. Looked up from germline, CDR1 is SQVTM and CDR2 is ANQGSEA. Losses at the gene ends were 7 bases for V and 7 bases for J; bases not matched to a gene: 6. The CDR3 covers 12 residues. The CDR3, as DNA: TGCAGCGGGGGACAGAGCAGTGAAAAACTGTTTTTT. This translates into CSGGQSSEKLFF.

The CDR3 coding sequence is TGTGCCAGCAGCTCGGACCTGAACACTGAAGCTTTCTTT. This gives the protein CASSSDLNTEAFF. The chain is built from TRBV6-1 and TRBJ1-1, with D uncertain. In germline, CDR1 is MNHNS, CDR2 SASEGT. Trimming removed 6 bases at V and 0 bases at J, with 8 bases between. This CDR3 comprises 13 residues.

V and J are TRBV6-6 and TRBJ2-1; perhaps TRBD2 as D (6 bases). The V and J ends lost 7 bases and 13 bases respectively, with 23 bases between them. The CDR3 extends over 14 amino acids. The germline gives CDR1 MNHNY, CDR2 SVGAGI (reference sequence). CDR3 sequence (DNA): TGTGCCAGCAATCGGGGGACGCAAGGAGAAAGACAGTTCTTC. As protein: CASNRGTQGERQFF.

CDR3 nucleotides: TGTGCCAGCAGTAAATGGGACAGGGAGAGTTCACCCCTCCACTTT. Residues: CASSKWDRESSPLHF. This rearrangement joins TRBV27 to TRBJ1-6; 9 bases are a match to TRBD1. The CDR3 totals 15 residues. The germline V gene encodes CDR1 MNHEY and CDR2 SMNVEV (reference sequence). The V and J ends lost 5 bases and 9 bases, in that order; junction bases with no gene match: 8.

The chain has TRBV2 and TRBJ1-2, with 7 bases fitting TRBD1. CDR1 is SNHLY and CDR2 is FYNNEI in the germline V gene. The CDR3 is made up of 14 amino acids. The junction had 8 bases not matched to a gene; V was cut back by 6 bases and J by 4 bases. CDR3 region: CASSPEQGSYGYTF. The CDR3, as DNA: TGTGCCAGCAGCCCCGAACAGGGGTCCTATGGCTACACCTTC. The full variable domain, in which reference TRBV2 and TRBJ1-2 provide the parts outside the CDR3, is EPEVTQTPSHQVTQMGQEVILRCVPISNHLYFYWYRQILGQKVEFLVSFYNNEISEKSEIFDDQFSVERPDGSNFTLKIRSTKLEDSAMYFCASSPEQGSYGYTFGSGTRLTVV.

This clone was seen only once. V is TRBV5-1 and J is TRBJ2-5, with D possibly TRBD1 on 5 matching bases. Germline CDR1 SGHRS, CDR2 YFSETQ. Trimming cost V 0 bases and J 5 bases, with 11 bases left between them. The CDR3 has 14 amino acids. CDR3 nucleotide sequence: TGCGCCAGCAGCTTGGGGGGCGCCCGGGAGACCCAGTACTTC. This encodes CASSLGGARETQYF.

Regarding this clone: The junction and the germline gene differ at one end; a read error may be behind it. The rearrangement joins TRBV4-1 to TRBJ1-3; weak D call: TRBD1 (5 bases). CDR1 is MGHRA and CDR2 is YSYEKL in the germline V gene. This CDR3 has 13 residues. The CDR3 loop reads CASSPQGGDTIYF. Here the CDR3 DNA reads TGTGCCAGCAGCCCCCAGGGCGGCGACACCATATATTTT.

This clone was seen a handful of times. As DNA, the CDR3 is TGTGCCAGCAGTACCCAGGGGACTGAAGCTTTCTTT. It is translated as CASSTQGTEAFF. The chain carries TRBV6-1 and TRBJ1-1; perhaps TRBD1 as D (6 bases). Germline V gene data show CDR1 as MNHNS and CDR2 as SASEGT. Trimming removed 5 bases at V and 5 bases at J, with 9 bases between. The CDR3 sequence is 12 residues long.

V is TRBV5-4 and J is TRBJ1-1; tentatively, D is TRBD1 (5 bases). There are 16 residues in the CDR3. The V gene lost 2 bases and the J gene lost 2 bases, with 16 bases spanning the gap. The germline V gene has CDR1 SGHNT and CDR2 YYREEE (reference sequence). CDR3 bases: TGTGCCAGCAGCTTTAGGCAGGGTGGTGGAAACACTGAAGCTTTCTTT. Encoded protein: CASSFRQGGGNTEAFF.

The rearrangement uses TRBV6-5 and TRBJ2-1; the match to TRBD2 covers 7 bases. Germline V gives CDR1 MNHEY, CDR2 SVGAGI. The CDR3 totals 15 residues. Trimming took 7 bases from V and 0 from J; bases not matched to a gene: 6. The CDR3 reads CASNARGVSYNEQFF. In DNA, the CDR3 is TGTGCCAGCAACGCCCGGGGGGTCTCCTACAATGAGCAGTTCTTC.

The count of this clone is one. Additional DNA sequences in this sample encode the identical CDR3. This chain joins TRBV5-1 and TRBJ2-7; weak D call: TRBD2 (5 bases). The CDR3 is 11 residues long. Trimming left V 2 bases short and J 5 bases short, with 5 bases between. Germline CDR1 and CDR2: SGHRS and YFSETQ. This chain's CDR3 is CASSFGDEQYF. Written as DNA, the CDR3 is TGCGCCAGCAGCTTCGGGGACGAGCAGTACTTC.